The 29 T cell receptor beta chains given below trace back to one sample, sequenced in a study of early stage breast cancer tumors. The repertoire was sequenced with immunoSEQ multiplex PCR; TCRdb's copy has only in-frame clones and lacks some. Of approximately 50,000 clones listed, around three quarters were seen once; the top ten hold roughly 3.4%. Input material: blood. The source is a young adult with breast cancer.

Here the CDR3 reads CAWSVRAAGGRYNEQFF. The CDR3 nucleotides are TGTGCCTGGAGTGTACGGGCAGCGGGAGGGCGCTACAATGAGCAGTTCTTC. The rearrangement joins TRBV30 to TRBJ2-1; 10 nucleotides align to TRBD2. Germline V gene data show CDR1 as GTSNPN and CDR2 as SVGIG (reference sequence). The CDR3 is 17 amino acids. V trimming: 0 bases; J trimming: 3 bases; junction bases outside the gene matches: 8.

The genes are TRBV4-1 and TRBJ1-2; no definite D call. CDR3 length: 15 amino acids. The V end was cut by 0 bases, the J end by 6 bases, with 14 bases between. CDR1 MGHRA and CDR2 YSYEKL come from the germline V gene. The CDR3 region is CASSQDLTGSNGYTF. CDR3 nucleotide sequence: TGCGCCAGCAGCCAAGATCTGACGGGATCCAATGGCTACACCTTC.

V gene TRBV5-4 combines with J gene TRBJ2-1; D ambiguous. The V gene lost 1 base and the J gene lost 1 base, with 3 bases spanning the gap. Per the germline V gene, CDR1 is SGHNT and CDR2 is YYREEE (reference sequence). CDR3 length: 13 residues. CDR3 loop: CASSLPSYNEQFF. The CDR3 bases are TGTGCCAGCAGCTTGCCTTCCTACAATGAGCAGTTCTTC.

The chain recombines TRBV9 with TRBJ2-1, with 7 positions matching TRBD2. There are 17 residues in the CDR3. Trimming at V came to 0 bases and at J to 4 bases, leaving 10 bases not matched to a gene. The germline V gene encodes CDR1 SGDLS and CDR2 YYNGEE. As DNA, the CDR3 is TGTGCCAGCAGCGTAGCTCAGGGAAGGGGAGGGTACAATGAGCAGTTCTTC. Translation gives CASSVAQGRGGYNEQFF. The whole variable domain, filled in from reference TRBV9 and TRBJ2-1, reads DSGVTQTPKHLITATGQRVTLRCSPRSGDLSVYWYQQSLDQGLQFLIQYYNGEERAKGNILERFSAQQFPDLHSELNLSSLELGDSALYFCASSVAQGRGGYNEQFFGPGTRLTVL.

The chain carries TRBV30 and TRBJ2-5; D perhaps matches TRBD2 (5 bases). CDR3 length equals 13 residues. From germline, CDR1 is GTSNPN and CDR2 SVGIG (reference sequence). V gave up 2 bases and J gave up 5 bases, with 12 bases separating them. This chain's CDR3 is CAWSSSDRETQYF. The DNA of the CDR3 is TGTGCCTGGAGTAGTAGCGACCGGGAGACCCAGTACTTC.

V gene TRBV10-3 combines with J gene TRBJ2-3, with D perhaps matching TRBD2 (6 bases). The CDR3 loop spans 14 amino acids. The germline CDR1 and CDR2 sequences are ENHRY and SYGVKD. V shed 7 bases and J shed 0 bases, with 11 bases lying between them. The CDR3 reads CAIKPGLSTDTQYF. CDR3 nucleotides: TGTGCCATCAAACCGGGACTCAGCACAGATACGCAGTATTTT.

The CDR3: CASSLIDTPEGYGYTF. In DNA form, the CDR3 reads TGCGCCAGCAGCCTGATCGACACTCCCGAGGGCTATGGCTACACCTTC. The rearrangement uses TRBV4-1 and TRBJ1-2, with D hard to call. The CDR3 consists of 16 residues. Per the germline V gene, CDR1 is MGHRA and CDR2 is YSYEKL. Trimming left V 4 bases short and J 4 bases short, with 19 bases between.

A few counts support this clone. The genes are TRBV5-6 and TRBJ1-1; the D gene is possibly TRBD1 (5 bases). The V and J ends lost 0 bases and 0 bases respectively, with 12 bases between them. This CDR3 spans 16 amino acids. Germline lookup yields CDR1 SGHDT and CDR2 YYEEEE. The CDR3 DNA reads TGTGCCAGCAGCTTGGGAGGGGTAGTCATGAACACTGAAGCTTTCTTT. Protein: CASSLGGVVMNTEAFF.

This chain joins TRBV29-1 and TRBJ2-5, with 11 bases lining up with TRBD2. After removal of 6 bases from V and 1 base from J, the junction contained 1 base not matched to a gene. CDR3 length: 13 residues. CDR1 and CDR2 (germline): SQVTM, ANQGSEA. The CDR3 DNA follows: TGCAGCGTGGGACTAGCGGTCCAAGAGACCCAGTACTTC. Translating it yields CSVGLAVQETQYF.

The CDR3 sequence: CASSVGDSSYNEQFF. The CDR3 bases are TGTGCCAGCAGCGTAGGGGACTCCTCCTACAATGAGCAGTTCTTC. The rearrangement uses TRBV9 and TRBJ2-1; D may be TRBD2 (6 bases). Germline CDR1 reads SGDLS; CDR2 reads YYNGEE. Trimming shortened V by 0 bases and J by 0 bases, and 7 bases separated the two germline ends. CDR3 length: 15 residues.

The genes are TRBV30 and TRBJ2-5; 13 positions match TRBD2. Germline values: CDR1 GTSNPN, CDR2 SVGIG (reference sequence). CDR3 length: 18 residues. J gave up 3 bases and V 0 bases, and 10 bases lay outside the gene matches. The DNA for the CDR3 is TGTGCCTGGAGTGTACCGTCGAGGGGACTAGCGGGGAAAGAGACCCAGTACTTC. This gives the protein CAWSVPSRGLAGKETQYF.

This clone was picked up a small number of times. The chain is built from TRBV2 and TRBJ1-2; perhaps TRBD1 as D (6 bases). The CDR3 loop spans 14 amino acids. Germline values: CDR1 SNHLY, CDR2 FYNNEI. V was trimmed by 3 bases and J by 2 bases, leaving 10 bases between them. In nucleotides, the CDR3 is TGTGCCAGCAGTGACCCAGGGGCCAACTATGGCTACACCTTC. This sequence encodes CASSDPGANYGYTF.

The chain has TRBV5-1 and TRBJ1-5; maybe TRBD1 (5 bases). Trimming took off 4 bases at V and 5 bases at J, with 13 bases between the two ends. The CDR3 loop spans 14 amino acids. The V gene's germline CDR1 is SGHRS and CDR2 YFSETQ. The CDR3 loop reads CASSEGAGDQPQHF. The CDR3, as DNA: TGCGCCAGCAGCGAGGGCGCGGGGGATCAGCCCCAGCATTTT.

This rearrangement joins TRBV18 to TRBJ1-3; D is unclear. V shed 2 bases and J shed 0 bases, with 11 bases lying between them. The CDR3 totals 16 residues. Germline V gene data show CDR1 as KGHSH and CDR2 as LQKENI. The chain's CDR3 is CASSPTSASSGNTIYF. In DNA form, the CDR3 reads TGTGCCAGCTCACCAACATCTGCCAGCTCTGGAAACACCATATATTTT.

V and J are TRBV19 and TRBJ1-5, with TRBD1 as a possible D gene (5 bases). V was pared by 6 bases and J by 2 bases, with 17 bases between. Germline V CDR1 and CDR2: LNHDA, SQIVND (reference sequence). CDR3 size: 16 residues. CDR3 in amino acids: CASRRGPYMGNQPQHF. CDR3 sequence (DNA): TGTGCCAGTAGGAGGGGACCCTACATGGGCAATCAGCCCCAGCATTTT.

The chain is built from TRBV5-4 and TRBJ2-1; D ambiguous. The CDR3 extends over 15 amino acids. CDR1 SGHNT and CDR2 YYREEE come from the germline V gene (reference sequence). V was trimmed by 1 base and J by 0 bases, leaving 8 bases between them. The chain's CDR3 is CASSLSAPSYNEQFF. CDR3 DNA sequence: TGTGCCAGCAGCTTGTCGGCTCCCTCCTACAATGAGCAGTTCTTC.

This clone was seen a handful of times. The chain uses TRBV9 and TRBJ2-7; 8 bases line up with TRBD2. This CDR3 has 15 residues. J lost 5 bases, V lost 0 bases, and 7 bases had no gene match. In germline, CDR1 is SGDLS, CDR2 YYNGEE. Written as DNA, the CDR3 is TGTGCCAGCAGCGTAGGATCGGGAGGGCCGAACGAGCAGTACTTC. Amino acid sequence: CASSVGSGGPNEQYF.

There are a few counts of this clone. This rearrangement joins TRBV7-8 to TRBJ1-2; 10 nucleotides align to TRBD1. The junction had 12 bases not matched to a gene; V was cut back by 5 bases and J by 6 bases. CDR3 length: 16 amino acids. The germline gives CDR1 SGHVS, CDR2 FQNEAQ. The CDR3 DNA reads as TGTGCCAGCAGCACCGACAGGGGGCGCGATCTTGATGGCTACACCTTC. Protein product: CASSTDRGRDLDGYTF.

The chain couples TRBV4-1 to TRBJ2-7; 9 nucleotides match TRBD1. The CDR3 has 15 amino acids. Germline CDR1 MGHRA, CDR2 YSYEKL. With V trimmed by 3 bases and J by 6 bases, 9 bases remained unmatched. The CDR3 spells CASSQIGQGIFEQYF. DNA for the CDR3: TGCGCCAGCAGCCAGATCGGACAGGGGATATTCGAGCAGTACTTC.

This chain connects TRBV18 to TRBJ2-7; TRBD1 agrees at 7 bases. CDR1 KGHSH and CDR2 LQKENI come from the germline V gene. With V trimmed by 2 bases and J by 3 bases, 4 bases remained unmatched. This CDR3 region has 14 residues. The CDR3 sequence is CASSPAPGGYEQYF. The DNA for the CDR3 is TGTGCCAGCTCACCAGCCCCAGGGGGCTACGAGCAGTACTTC.

The rearrangement uses TRBV7-2 and TRBJ2-1, with 9 nucleotides matching TRBD2. Trimming took 6 bases from V and 4 from J; bases not matched to a gene: 7. Germline CDR1 is SGHTA and CDR2 is FQGNSA. This CDR3 is built from 15 residues. The CDR3 DNA is TGTGCCAGCAGTCTTACTAGCGGGCGTTACAATGAGCAGTTCTTC. Protein product: CASSLTSGRYNEQFF.

The V and J genes are TRBV10-3 and TRBJ1-3; a possible D gene is TRBD1 (5 bases). The germline V gene has CDR1 ENHRY and CDR2 SYGVKD. The CDR3 is 15 amino acids. Trimming took off 5 bases at V and 2 bases at J, with 13 bases between the two ends. The CDR3 bases are TGTGCCATCAGTCGGGACGGAGCCACTGGAAACACCATATATTTT. This translates into CAISRDGATGNTIYF.

The chain has TRBV6-5 and TRBJ1-2; tentatively, D is TRBD1 (5 bases). This CDR3 region has 15 residues. Looked up from germline, CDR1 is MNHEY and CDR2 is SVGAGI. The V and J ends lost 0 bases and 6 bases respectively, with 14 bases between them. CDR3 nucleotides: TGTGCCAGCAGTTACTCGGGGGGGACGGATAATGGCTACACCTTC. It specifies CASSYSGGTDNGYTF.

The DNA of the CDR3 is TGCAGCGTTGAGGGGGGACAGGGGGTTGGCGAGCAGTACTTC. Translation gives CSVEGGQGVGEQYF. The chain joins TRBV29-1 to TRBJ2-7; 11 bases align to TRBD1. Losses at the gene ends were 3 bases for V and 6 bases for J; bases not matched to a gene: 7. The germline V gene has CDR1 SQVTM and CDR2 ANQGSEA. This CDR3 contains 14 residues.

The chain couples TRBV30 to TRBJ1-5; D is undetermined. The CDR3 has 12 residues. V lost 2 bases and J 7 bases, leaving 9 bases between the germline ends. CDR1 and CDR2 (germline): GTSNPN, SVGIG (reference sequence). The CDR3 DNA reads TGTGCCTGGAGTCTACATAGGCAGCCCCAGCATTTT. Its protein product is CAWSLHRQPQHF.

The chain uses TRBV11-2 and TRBJ2-2, with 8 bases identical to TRBD1. The length of the CDR3 is 16 residues. V was clipped by 5 bases and J by 1 base; unmatched bases: 6. CDR1 and CDR2 from the germline V gene are SGHAT and FQNNGV. The CDR3 sequence is CASSPRTGWNTGELFF. The CDR3 region has the DNA TGTGCCAGCAGCCCCCGGACAGGGTGGAACACCGGGGAGCTGTTTTTT.

This chain connects TRBV29-1 to TRBJ1-3; D unresolved. V lost 4 bases to trimming and J lost 4 bases, with 11 bases between them. The CDR3 is made up of 13 amino acids. Germline assignment: CDR1 SQVTM and CDR2 ANQGSEA. Here the CDR3 reads CSVVERAGNTIYF. CDR3 coding DNA: TGCAGCGTTGTCGAGCGCGCGGGAAACACCATATATTTT.

The chain employs TRBV6-1 and TRBJ1-5; D gene ambiguous. Germline V gene lookup returns CDR1 MNHNS and CDR2 SASEGT. CDR3 size: 15 residues. The V end was cut by 0 bases, the J end by 3 bases, with 9 bases between. The CDR3 DNA follows: TGTGCCAGCAGTGAAGCGTACAGCTTCAATCAGCCCCAGCATTTT. As protein: CASSEAYSFNQPQHF.

The CDR3 spells CASSQFGRNYNEQFF. In DNA, the CDR3 is TGTGCCAGCAGCCAATTCGGTAGGAACTACAATGAGCAGTTCTTC. The chain recombines TRBV7-9 with TRBJ2-1; D ambiguous. The CDR3 totals 15 residues. Germline V gene lookup returns CDR1 SEHNR and CDR2 FQNEAQ (reference sequence). V was trimmed by 5 bases and J by 3 bases, leaving 14 bases between them.